This T cell receptor beta chain originates from a study of stem cell transplantation in POMP-related autoinflammatory disease. Study details: Pre-transplant patients had naive-skewed CD4+ T cells and few CD8+ T cells.

Germline V gene lookup returns CDR1 GTSNPN and CDR2 SVGIG (reference sequence). V lost 0 bases to trimming and J lost 2 bases, with 14 bases between them. The CDR3 extends over 16 amino acids. Assay: immunoSEQ multiplex PCR; the TCRdb copy retains only in-frame clones and omits some. The data hold about 32,000 clones, with around 90% observed a single time. This clonotype was obtained from a human donor with POMP-related autoinflammation and immune dysregulation (PRAID). The sequencing used CD4+ T cells from PBMCs, collected before stem cell transplantation. The chain combines TRBV30 with TRBJ2-4; D tentatively fits TRBD1 or TRBD2 (6 bases each). As DNA, the CDR3 is TGTGCCTGGAGTGTTGTCGACCGGGGGCCCAAAAACATTCAGTACTTC. Translating it yields CAWSVVDRGPKNIQYF.